The 15 T cell receptor beta chains below come from one sample, sequenced in a study of cytomegalovirus exposure and HLA in healthy donors. Researchers ran the PCR with 60 Vbeta and 13 Jbeta primers. The repertoire was sequenced with immunoSEQ multiplex PCR; TCRdb's copy has only in-frame clones and lacks some. The table includes about 100,000 clones, around three quarters detected once. Sequences were obtained from PBMCs. These receptors came from a woman in her 50s in good health and CMV-seropositive.

The chain carries TRBV11-2 and TRBJ2-7, with TRBD2 matching 9 bases. The CDR3 consists of 15 residues. Losses at the gene ends were 4 bases for V and 5 bases for J; bases not matched to a gene: 9. The germline gives CDR1 SGHAT, CDR2 FQNNGV. The chain's CDR3 is CASSSVAGVLNEQYF. The DNA for the CDR3 is TGTGCCAGCAGCTCGGTAGCGGGAGTACTTAACGAGCAGTACTTC. Based on the CDR3 plus reference TRBV11-2 and TRBJ2-7, the full variable domain is EAGVAQSPRYKIIEKRQSVAFWCNPISGHATLYWYQQILGQGPKLLIQFQNNGVVDDSQLPKDRFSAERLKGVDSTLKIQPAKLEDSAVYLCASSSVAGVLNEQYFGPGTRLTVT.

The chain has TRBV11-1 and TRBJ2-7; 9 bases align to TRBD2. This CDR3 is built from 15 residues. The trim removed 4 bases at V and 4 bases at J, leaving 8 bases unmatched. Germline values: CDR1 SGHAT, CDR2 FQDESV (reference sequence). CDR3 in amino acids: CASSSRLAATYEQYF. CDR3 in DNA: TGTGCCAGCAGCTCGAGACTAGCGGCTACATACGAGCAGTACTTC.

The chain couples TRBV10-2 to TRBJ1-2; D is unclear. The V end was cut by 5 bases, the J end by 4 bases, with 11 bases between. The CDR3 length is 13 residues. CDR1 WSHSY and CDR2 SAAADI come from the germline V gene. CDR3 sequence reads: CASSSSSGYGYTF. CDR3 bases: TGCGCCAGCAGTTCCAGCTCGGGCTATGGCTACACCTTC.

V usage is TRBV27 and J usage is TRBJ1-1; no definite D call. The CDR3 extends over 13 amino acids. V was pared by 2 bases and J by 1 base, with 5 bases between. Germline V gene lookup returns CDR1 MNHEY and CDR2 SMNVEV (reference sequence). The CDR3 spells CASSLGRNTEAFF. The CDR3 DNA reads as TGTGCCAGCAGTTTAGGGAGGAACACTGAAGCTTTCTTT.

This chain connects TRBV7-9 to TRBJ2-2, with a tentative D call TRBD2 (6 bases). The CDR3 has 15 amino acids. Germline CDR1 SEHNR, CDR2 FQNEAQ (reference sequence). V shed 1 base and J shed 4 bases, with 10 bases lying between them. CDR3 nucleotides: TGTGCCAGCAGCTTAGACGGGGGATTCACCGGGGAGCTGTTTTTT. Encoded protein: CASSLDGGFTGELFF.

This clone appeared a single time. The gene calls are TRBV2 and TRBJ2-5, with D uncertain. The J call is doubtful: the DNA matches TRBJ2-7 better. There are 11 residues in the CDR3. Germline loops: CDR1 SNHLY, CDR2 FYNNEI. CDR3 in amino acids: CASSLDYEQYF. Here the CDR3 DNA reads TGTGCCAGCAGTCTCGACTACGAGCAGTACTTC.

The rearrangement links TRBV5-1 to TRBJ2-3; D gene ambiguous. Trimming removed 5 bases from V and 4 bases from J, with 14 bases in between. From germline, CDR1 is SGHRS and CDR2 YFSETQ. This CDR3 is built from 14 residues. CDR3 amino acids: CASSQWAGADTQYF. The CDR3 nucleotides are TGCGCCAGCAGTCAATGGGCCGGCGCAGATACGCAGTATTTT.

The chain is built from TRBV9 and TRBJ1-1; D possibly corresponds to TRBD1 (5 bases). In germline, CDR1 is SGDLS, CDR2 YYNGEE. V lost 3 bases to trimming and J lost 10 bases, with 16 bases between them. The CDR3 is 13 amino acids. In DNA, the CDR3 is TGTGCCAGCAGCGGGACCGGGGGGGATGGAGCTTTCTTT. It specifies CASSGTGGDGAFF.

V is TRBV10-1 and J is TRBJ1-1; tentative D call: TRBD1 (6 bases). V was shortened by 4 bases and J by 2 bases, with 8 bases between the two germline ends. This CDR3 spans 13 amino acids. From germline, CDR1 is WNHNN and CDR2 SYGVQD (reference sequence). The DNA of the CDR3 is TGCGCCAGCAGTGCTGGGGGCAACACTGAAGCTTTCTTT. Its protein product is CASSAGGNTEAFF.

The chain employs TRBV6-5 and TRBJ1-5; TRBD1 is a possible D gene (5 bases). Germline CDR1 MNHEY, CDR2 SVGAGI. V gave up 6 bases and J gave up 0 bases, with 12 bases separating them. The CDR3 runs to 15 residues. The CDR3 here is CASSLTAYSNQPQHF. Written as DNA, the CDR3 is TGTGCCAGCAGCCTGACAGCCTATAGCAATCAGCCCCAGCATTTT.

The table lists this clone with a few counts. This chain joins TRBV5-6 and TRBJ1-1, with TRBD1 identical over 7 bases. Germline trimming cut 5 bases from V and 4 bases from J; bases unmatched to any gene: 8. Germline-derived CDR1 and CDR2 are SGHDT and YYEEEE. CDR3 size: 14 residues. The DNA of the CDR3 is TGTGCCAGCAGATATTTTCGGGACAGCACTGAAGCTTTCTTT. This gives the protein CASRYFRDSTEAFF.

The DNA of the CDR3 is TGTGCCAGCAGTGGGGAGGGCCATGAGCAGTTCTTC. Encoded protein: CASSGEGHEQFF. The chain uses TRBV2 and TRBJ2-1; 7 positions agree with TRBD2. The CDR3 contains 12 residues. CDR1 is SNHLY, CDR2 FYNNEI, per germline. The J segment lost 8 bases and the V segment lost 4 bases, leaving 2 bases of the junction unmatched. The complete variable domain, with remaining parts taken from reference TRBV2 and TRBJ2-1, reads EPEVTQTPSHQVTQMGQEVILRCVPISNHLYFYWYRQILGQKVEFLVSFYNNEISEKSEIFDDQFSVERPDGSNFTLKIRSTKLEDSAMYFCASSGEGHEQFFGPGTRLTVL.

The chain is built from TRBV25-1 and TRBJ2-7; D is unresolved. The CDR3 extends over 15 amino acids. Trimming removed 1 base at V and 2 bases at J, with 12 bases between. From germline, CDR1 is MGHDK and CDR2 SYGVNS. CDR3 nucleotide sequence: TGTGCCAGCAGTGAATCCGCTGGCGGCCCCTACGAGCAGTACTTC. It codes for CASSESAGGPYEQYF.

CDR3 sequence reads: CASSLLEGQRTNEKLFF. The CDR3 DNA reads TGCGCCAGCAGCCTTTTAGAGGGCCAAAGGACTAATGAAAAACTGTTTTTT. The rearrangement joins TRBV4-1 to TRBJ1-4; D gene unclear. V was shortened by 4 bases and J by 2 bases, with 17 bases between the two germline ends. The CDR3 extends over 17 amino acids. The germline V gene encodes CDR1 MGHRA and CDR2 YSYEKL.

This clone was observed once. The chain links TRBV18 to TRBJ1-2, with 7 positions matching TRBD1. The CDR3 spans 16 residues. V was pared by 0 bases and J by 1 base, with 5 bases of the junction left unmatched. Germline values: CDR1 KGHSH, CDR2 LQKENI. The CDR3 region has the DNA TGTGCCAGCTCACCACCGGGACAGTCGGGTAACTATGGCTACACCTTC. It yields the protein CASSPPGQSGNYGYTF.